Detailed here is one T cell receptor beta chain. Trimming stripped 6 bases from V and 10 bases from J, with 18 bases between. This CDR3 spans 13 amino acids. Looked up from germline, CDR1 is MNHNS and CDR2 is SASEGT. Patients showing uncontrolled infection, other autoimmune disease, pregnancy or lactation were ineligible. What was amplified from RNA transcripts were TCR beta CDR3 regions. The TCR CDR3 first-round RT-PCR relied on the HTBI primer set. One entry per CDR3 protein results from TCRdb running MiXCR on the multiplex PCR reads. This sample has a few hundred thousand distinct CDR3 sequences, with roughly an eighth found just once. This record comes from a study of T cells in Graves' hyperthyroidism and ophthalmopathy.

The gene calls are TRBV6-1 and TRBJ1-1; a possible D gene is TRBD1 (5 bases). Input material: blood. The source is a woman aged 18-29 years with Graves' hyperthyroidism. This CDR3 is CASRTRDASRAFF. The CDR3 DNA follows: TGTGCCAGCAGGACAAGGGACGCTAGTAGAGCTTTCTTT.